Included here is one TCR beta chain sequence, with context. The CDR3 loop spans 21 amino acids. Germline V gene sequence: CDR1 MDHEN, CDR2 SYDVKM. Losses at the gene ends were 2 bases for V and 2 bases for J; bases not matched to a gene: 13. The sample belongs to a study of blood T cell repertoires in COVID-19. Turning to the study itself: Samples of COVID-19 (acute and convalescent) were obtained from the United States, Italy and Spain. Sources were T cells, B-cell-depleted T cells, or PBMCs; the material itself was cDNA or gDNA.

The repertoire was sequenced with immunoSEQ multiplex PCR; TCRdb's copy has only in-frame clones and lacks some. Among roughly 110,000 clones listed, 70% to 90% were seen once. Sequencing was carried out using peripheral blood. The rearrangement joins TRBV28 to TRBJ2-4, with TRBD2 matching over 15 bases. The receptor was isolated from a man aged 45 to 65 with active or convalescent COVID-19. The CDR3 is CASSLPPPGLAGGNTKNIQYF. The CDR3 nucleotides read TGTGCCAGCAGTTTACCTCCCCCGGGACTAGCGGGAGGTAATACCAAAAACATTCAGTACTTC.